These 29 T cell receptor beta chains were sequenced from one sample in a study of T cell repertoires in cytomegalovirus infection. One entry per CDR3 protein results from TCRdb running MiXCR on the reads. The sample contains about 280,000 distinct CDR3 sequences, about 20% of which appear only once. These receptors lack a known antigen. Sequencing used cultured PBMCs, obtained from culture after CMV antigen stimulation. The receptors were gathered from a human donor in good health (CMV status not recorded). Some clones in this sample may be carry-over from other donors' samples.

The DNA for the CDR3 is TGTGCCAGCAGCTTGGTTGGGACGCGGTTCTACGAGCAGTACGTC. It yields the protein CASSLVGTRFYEQYV. This chain joins TRBV5-5 and TRBJ2-7; D might be TRBD1 or TRBD2, each matching 5 bases. The germline V gene encodes CDR1 SGHKS and CDR2 YYEKEE (reference sequence). This CDR3 contains 15 residues. Trimming took off 0 bases at V and 3 bases at J, with 13 bases between the two ends.

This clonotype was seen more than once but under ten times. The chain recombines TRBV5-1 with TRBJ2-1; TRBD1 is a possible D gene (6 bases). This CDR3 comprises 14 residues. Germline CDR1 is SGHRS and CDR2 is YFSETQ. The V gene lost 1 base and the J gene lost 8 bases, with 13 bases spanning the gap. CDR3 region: CASSLLTKGDEQFF. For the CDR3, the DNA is TGCGCCAGCAGCTTGCTTACAAAGGGGGATGAGCAGTTCTTC.

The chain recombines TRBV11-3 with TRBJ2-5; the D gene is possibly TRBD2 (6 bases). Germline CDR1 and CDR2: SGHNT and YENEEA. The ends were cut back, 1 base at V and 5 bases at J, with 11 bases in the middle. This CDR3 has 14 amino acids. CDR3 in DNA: TGTGCCAGCAGCTTAGGGATTAGCGGTGAGACCCAGTACTTC. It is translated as CASSLGISGETQYF.

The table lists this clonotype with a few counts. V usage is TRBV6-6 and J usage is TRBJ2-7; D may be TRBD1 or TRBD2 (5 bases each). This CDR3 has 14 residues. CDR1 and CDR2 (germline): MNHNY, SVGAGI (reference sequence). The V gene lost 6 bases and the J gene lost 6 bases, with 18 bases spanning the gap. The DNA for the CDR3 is TGTGCCAGCAGCCCGGGGCCGAACGCCGGCGAGCAGTACGTC. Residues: CASSPGPNAGEQYV.

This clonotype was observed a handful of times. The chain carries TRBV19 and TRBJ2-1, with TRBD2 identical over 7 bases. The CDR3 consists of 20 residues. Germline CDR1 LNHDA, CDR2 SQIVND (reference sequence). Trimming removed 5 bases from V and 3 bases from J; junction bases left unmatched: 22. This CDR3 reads CASSYQGRVGGIPDYNEQFF. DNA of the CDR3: TGTGCCAGTAGTTACCAAGGGAGGGTGGGAGGGATCCCCGACTACAATGAGCAGTTCTTC. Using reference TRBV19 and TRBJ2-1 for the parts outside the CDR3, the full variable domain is DGGITQSPKYLFRKEGQNVTLSCEQNLNHDAMYWYRQDPGQGLRLIYYSQIVNDFQKGDIAEGYSVSREKKESFPLTVTSAQKNPTAFYLCASSYQGRVGGIPDYNEQFFGPGTRLTVL.

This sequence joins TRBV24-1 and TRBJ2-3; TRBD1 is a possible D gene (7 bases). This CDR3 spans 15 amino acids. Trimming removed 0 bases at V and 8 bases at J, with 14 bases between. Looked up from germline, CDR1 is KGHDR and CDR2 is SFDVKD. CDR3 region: CATSDLAEGASTQYF. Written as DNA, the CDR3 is TGTGCCACCAGTGATTTGGCGGAGGGGGCGAGTACGCAGTATTTT.

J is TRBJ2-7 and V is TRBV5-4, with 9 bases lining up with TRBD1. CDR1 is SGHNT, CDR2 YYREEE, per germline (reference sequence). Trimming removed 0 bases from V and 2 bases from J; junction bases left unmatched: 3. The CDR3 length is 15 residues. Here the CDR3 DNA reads TGTGCCAGCAGCTTGGCCGGGGACAGGGCCTACGAGCAGTACGTC. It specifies CASSLAGDRAYEQYV.

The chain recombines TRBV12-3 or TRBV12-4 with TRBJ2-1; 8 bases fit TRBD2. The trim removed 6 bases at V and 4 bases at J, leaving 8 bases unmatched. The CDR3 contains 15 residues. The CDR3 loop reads CASRATSGGYNEQFF. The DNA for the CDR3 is TGTGCCAGCAGAGCAACTAGCGGAGGATACAATGAGCAGTTCTTC.

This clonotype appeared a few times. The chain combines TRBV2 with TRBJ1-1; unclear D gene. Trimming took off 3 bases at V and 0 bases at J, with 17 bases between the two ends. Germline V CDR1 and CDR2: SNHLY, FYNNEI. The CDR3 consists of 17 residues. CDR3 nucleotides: TGTGCCAGCAGTGAGCAAGGCAGCACAGACATGAACACTGAAGCTTTCTTT. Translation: CASSEQGSTDMNTEAFF.

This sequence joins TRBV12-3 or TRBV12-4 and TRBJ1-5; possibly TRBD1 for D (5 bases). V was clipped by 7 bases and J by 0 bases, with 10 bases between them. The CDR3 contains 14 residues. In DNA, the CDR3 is TGTGCCAGCACGGGGCACGATAGCAATCAGCCCCAGCATTTT. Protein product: CASTGHDSNQPQHF.

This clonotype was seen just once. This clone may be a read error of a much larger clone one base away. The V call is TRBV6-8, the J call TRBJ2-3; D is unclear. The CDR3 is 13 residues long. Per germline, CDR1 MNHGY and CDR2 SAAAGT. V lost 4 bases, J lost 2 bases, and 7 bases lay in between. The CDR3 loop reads CASSWNNTDTQYF. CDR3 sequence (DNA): TGTGCCAGCAGTTGGAACAACACAGATACGCAGTATTTT.

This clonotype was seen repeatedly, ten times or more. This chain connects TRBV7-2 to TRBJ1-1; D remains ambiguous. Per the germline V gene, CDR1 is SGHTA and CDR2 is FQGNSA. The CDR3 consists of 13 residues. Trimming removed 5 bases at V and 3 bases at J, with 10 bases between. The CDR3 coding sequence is TGTGCCAGCAGCCGACCCTTAGACACTGAAGCTTTCTTT. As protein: CASSRPLDTEAFF.

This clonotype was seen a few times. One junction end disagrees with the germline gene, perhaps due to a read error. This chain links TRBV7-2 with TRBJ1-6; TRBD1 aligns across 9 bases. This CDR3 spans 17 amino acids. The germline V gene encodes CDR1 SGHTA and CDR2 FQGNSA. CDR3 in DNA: TGTCCCAGCAGCTCGGGACAGGGAAACTCCTATAATTCACCCCTCCACTTT. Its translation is CPSSSGQGNSYNSPLHF.

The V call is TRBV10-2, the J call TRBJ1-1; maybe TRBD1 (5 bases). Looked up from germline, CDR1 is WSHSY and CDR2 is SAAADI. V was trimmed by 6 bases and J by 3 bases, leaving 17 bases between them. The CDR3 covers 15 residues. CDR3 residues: CASSWGRSQYTEAFF. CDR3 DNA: TGCGCCAGCAGCTGGGGGAGGTCTCAGTACACTGAAGCTTTCTTT.

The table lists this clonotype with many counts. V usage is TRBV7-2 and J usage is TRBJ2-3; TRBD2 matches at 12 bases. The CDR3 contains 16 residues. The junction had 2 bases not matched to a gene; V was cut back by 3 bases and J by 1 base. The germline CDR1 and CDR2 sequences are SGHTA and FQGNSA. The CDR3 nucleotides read TGTGCCAGCAGCTTTCTAGCGGGAGGGGGCACAGATACGCAGTATTTT. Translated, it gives CASSFLAGGGTDTQYF.

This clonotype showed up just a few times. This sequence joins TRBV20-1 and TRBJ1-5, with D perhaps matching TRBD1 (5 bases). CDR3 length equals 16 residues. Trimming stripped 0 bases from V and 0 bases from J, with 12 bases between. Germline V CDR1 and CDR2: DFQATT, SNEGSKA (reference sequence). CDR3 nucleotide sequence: TGCAGTGCTAGAGATCCTACGCAGGGTAGCAATCAGCCCCAGCATTTT. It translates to CSARDPTQGSNQPQHF.

CDR3 sequence (DNA): TGTGCCAGCAGCTTAGGACGGAGGGATGAAGCTTTCTTT. This codes for CASSLGRRDEAFF. The J gene is TRBJ1-1, the V gene TRBV5-4, with D unclear. The CDR3 has 13 residues. Germline CDR1 and CDR2: SGHNT and YYREEE (reference sequence). V lost 2 bases, J lost 7 bases, and 12 bases lay in between.

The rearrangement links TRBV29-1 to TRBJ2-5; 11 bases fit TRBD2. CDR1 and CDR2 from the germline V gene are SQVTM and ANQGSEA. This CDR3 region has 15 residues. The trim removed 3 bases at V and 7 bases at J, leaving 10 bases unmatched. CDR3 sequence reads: CSVDPRLAGKGTQYF. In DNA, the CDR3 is TGCAGCGTTGACCCGCGACTAGCGGGAAAGGGGACCCAGTACTTC.

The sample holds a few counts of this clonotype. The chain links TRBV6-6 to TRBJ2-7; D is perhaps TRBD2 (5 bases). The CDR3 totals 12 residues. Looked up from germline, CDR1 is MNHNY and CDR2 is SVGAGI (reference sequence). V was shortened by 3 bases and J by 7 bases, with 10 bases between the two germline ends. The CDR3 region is CASSYSRGEQYV. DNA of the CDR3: TGTGCCAGCAGTTATAGTCGAGGGGAGCAGTACGTC.

The DNA of the CDR3 is TGTGCCAGCAGGCCCCGAGGACAGGGAGGGACCCAGTACTTC. Amino acids: CASRPRGQGGTQYF. The chain links TRBV6-2 or TRBV6-3 to TRBJ2-5, with TRBD1 matching over 8 bases. There are 14 residues in the CDR3. Per the germline V gene, CDR1 is MNHEY and CDR2 is SVGEGT. The junction had 10 bases not matched to a gene; V was cut back by 6 bases and J by 7 bases.

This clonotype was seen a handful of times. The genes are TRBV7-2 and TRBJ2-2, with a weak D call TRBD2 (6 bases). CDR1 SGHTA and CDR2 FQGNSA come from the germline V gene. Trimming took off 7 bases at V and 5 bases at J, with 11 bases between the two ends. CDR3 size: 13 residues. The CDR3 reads CASTPTRTGELFF. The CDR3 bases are TGTGCCAGCACCCCGACTAGAACCGGGGAGCTGTTTTTT.

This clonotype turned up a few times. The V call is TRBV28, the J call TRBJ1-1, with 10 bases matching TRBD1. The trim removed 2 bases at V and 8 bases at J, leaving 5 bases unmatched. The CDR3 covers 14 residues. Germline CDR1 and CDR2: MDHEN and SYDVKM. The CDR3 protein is CASSLRKTGGEAFF. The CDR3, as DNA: TGTGCCAGCAGTTTACGTAAGACAGGGGGCGAAGCTTTCTTT.

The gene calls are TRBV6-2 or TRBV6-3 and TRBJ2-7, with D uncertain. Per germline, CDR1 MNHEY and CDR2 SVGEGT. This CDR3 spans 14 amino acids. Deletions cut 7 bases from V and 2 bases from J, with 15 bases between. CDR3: CASITEAGTYEQYV. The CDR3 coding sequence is TGTGCCAGCATCACAGAGGCAGGAACCTACGAGCAGTACGTC.

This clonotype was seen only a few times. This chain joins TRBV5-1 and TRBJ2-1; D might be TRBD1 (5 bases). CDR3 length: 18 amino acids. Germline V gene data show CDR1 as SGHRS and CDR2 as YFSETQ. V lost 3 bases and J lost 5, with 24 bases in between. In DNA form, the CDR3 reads TGCGCCAGCAGCTCGGTGGGTCAGGGTCACTACTCTAACAATGAGCAGTTCTTC. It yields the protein CASSSVGQGHYSNNEQFF.

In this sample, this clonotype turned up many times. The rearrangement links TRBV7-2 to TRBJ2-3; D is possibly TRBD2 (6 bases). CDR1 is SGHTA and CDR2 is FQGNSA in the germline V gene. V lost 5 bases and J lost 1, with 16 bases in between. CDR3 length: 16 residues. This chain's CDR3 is CASSPRWDFGTDTQYF. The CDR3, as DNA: TGTGCCAGCAGCCCCCGCTGGGACTTCGGCACAGATACGCAGTATTTT. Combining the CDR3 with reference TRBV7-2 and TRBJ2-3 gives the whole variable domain GAGVSQSPSNKVTEKGKDVELRCDPISGHTALYWYRQSLGQGLEFLIYFQGNSAPDKSGLPSDRFSAERTGGSVSTLTIQRTQQEDSAVYLCASSPRWDFGTDTQYFGPGTRLTVL.

CDR3 sequence: CASSRQGLKADTQYF. Here the CDR3 DNA reads TGTGCCAGCAGTCGACAGGGGTTGAAGGCAGATACGCAGTATTTT. V gene TRBV9 combines with J gene TRBJ2-3; 8 bases fit TRBD1. The CDR3 spans 15 residues. V lost 5 bases and J lost 4; bases outside the gene matches: 9. CDR1 and CDR2 (germline): SGDLS, YYNGEE.

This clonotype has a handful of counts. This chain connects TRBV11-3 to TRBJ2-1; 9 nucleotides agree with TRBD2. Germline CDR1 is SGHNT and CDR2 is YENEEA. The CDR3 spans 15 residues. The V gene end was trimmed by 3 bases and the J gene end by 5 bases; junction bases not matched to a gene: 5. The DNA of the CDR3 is TGTGCCAGCAGCTTCCTAGCGGGGAGGCACAATGAGCAGTTCTTC. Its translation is CASSFLAGRHNEQFF.

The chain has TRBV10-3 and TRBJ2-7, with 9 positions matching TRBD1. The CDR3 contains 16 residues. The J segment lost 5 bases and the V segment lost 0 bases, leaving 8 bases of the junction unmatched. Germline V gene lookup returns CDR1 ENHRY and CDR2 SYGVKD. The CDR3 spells CAISESGTGFEDEQYV. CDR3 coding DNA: TGTGCCATCAGTGAGTCCGGGACAGGGTTTGAAGACGAGCAGTACGTC.

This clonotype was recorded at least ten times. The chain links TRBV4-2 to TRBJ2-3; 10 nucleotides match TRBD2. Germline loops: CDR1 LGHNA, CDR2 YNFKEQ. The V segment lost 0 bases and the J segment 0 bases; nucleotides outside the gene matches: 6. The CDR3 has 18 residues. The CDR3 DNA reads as TGTGCCAGCAGCCAAGATCAAGGACTAGCGGAAAGCACAGATACGCAGTATTTT. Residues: CASSQDQGLAESTDTQYF.